The present TCR beta chain was sequenced within a study of Graves' ophthalmopathy and Graves' hyperthyroidism. Across the whole study: Peripheral blood was gathered at the point of initial diagnosis, before any treatment started. Overall study findings and caveats: With approximately 90% sensitivity and 70% to 82% specificity, a 13-signature model separated ophthalmopathy from stable hyperthyroidism.

This clonotype has ten or more counts. No antigen is known for it. The V gene lost 1 base and the J gene lost 10 bases, with 14 bases spanning the gap. This CDR3 is built from 13 residues. Germline CDR1 is SGHKS and CDR2 is YYEKEE (reference sequence). All donors with ophthalmopathy were recorded as having moderate-to-severe activity, CAS ≥3, NOSPECS ≥4 and a duration under 3 months. Pregnant or lactating patients and those with other autoimmune diseases or uncontrolled infections were excluded. The TCR beta CDR3 regions underwent amplification from RNA transcripts. HTBI primers served in a first-round RT-PCR, which a second-round multiplex PCR followed. Each CDR3 protein gets one entry after TCRdb re-called the multiplex PCR reads with MiXCR. The sample consists of 600,000 to 700,000 distinct CDR3 sequences, approximately 39% of them appearing once.

Material: peripheral blood. The V gene is TRBV5-5, the J gene TRBJ1-1; D might be TRBD1 (5 bases). This TCR was sampled from an adult man with Graves' ophthalmopathy. CDR3 sequence: CASSLRQGSGAFF. The CDR3 DNA is TGTGCCAGCAGCTTGCGCCAGGGATCAGGAGCTTTCTTT.